These T cell receptor beta chains were read from a single sample in a study of spatial heterogeneity in lung cancer. TCRdb ran MiXCR on the 5' RACE reads and lists one entry per CDR3 protein. The sample holds 16,000 or so distinct CDR3 sequences, over 6.5% seen once. This specimen consisted of lung tumor tissue, obtained at surgery. The receptor source for this set is a female donor with early-stage non-small cell lung cancer. The CDR3 runs from the conserved cysteine through the conserved F or W. D genes are given only for firm matches. Expanded clones are given a class, and other clones once, few, many or no size at all.

D gene	CDR3 length	V gene	clone size	J gene	CDR3 protein	CDR3 DNA
-	16	TRBV5-1	many	TRBJ2-5	CASSFDQNWYQETQYF	TGCGCCAGCAGCTTTGACCAGAACTGGTACCAAGAGACCCAGTACTTC
-	12	TRBV6-1	-	TRBJ1-2	CATEGLGDSNTF	TGTGCCACCGAAGGGCTGGGGGATTCGAACACCTTC
-	16	TRBV20-1	few	TRBJ1-5	CSATGIGRRSNQPQHF	TGCAGTGCTACGGGAATCGGGAGGAGAAGCAATCAGCCCCAGCATTTT
TRBD1	15	TRBV12-3/TRBV12-4	-	TRBJ1-4	CASSLYDRDNEKLFF	TGTGCCAGCAGTTTATACGACAGGGATAATGAAAAACTGTTTTTT
-	14	TRBV12-3/TRBV12-4	few	TRBJ2-7	CASSYNPTTYEQYF	TGTGCCAGCAGCTATAACCCGACAACCTACGAGCAGTACTTC
-	13	TRBV20-1	few	TRBJ2-2	CSASSGNTGELFF	TGCAGTGCTAGTAGCGGGAACACCGGGGAGCTGTTTTTT
TRBD2	16	TRBV10-3	many	TRBJ2-1	CAISQDPGLAGVEQFF	TGTGCCATCAGCCAAGACCCGGGACTAGCGGGGGTCGAGCAGTTCTTC
-	13	TRBV6-2/TRBV6-3	medium-sized	TRBJ1-2	CASRTTARYGYTF	TGTGCCAGCAGGACGACAGCCCGCTATGGCTACACCTTC
TRBD2	17	TRBV9	many	TRBJ2-2	CASSVLLAGGHTGELFF	TGTGCCAGCAGCGTACTCCTAGCGGGGGGGCACACCGGGGAGCTGTTTTTT
-	15	TRBV4-2	few	TRBJ1-1	CASSQDTNYNTEAFF	TGTGCCAGCAGCCAAGACACGAATTATAACACTGAAGCTTTCTTT
-	11	TRBV24-1	medium-sized	TRBJ2-5	CATSVGETQYF	TGTGCCACCAGTGTTGGTGAGACCCAGTACTTC